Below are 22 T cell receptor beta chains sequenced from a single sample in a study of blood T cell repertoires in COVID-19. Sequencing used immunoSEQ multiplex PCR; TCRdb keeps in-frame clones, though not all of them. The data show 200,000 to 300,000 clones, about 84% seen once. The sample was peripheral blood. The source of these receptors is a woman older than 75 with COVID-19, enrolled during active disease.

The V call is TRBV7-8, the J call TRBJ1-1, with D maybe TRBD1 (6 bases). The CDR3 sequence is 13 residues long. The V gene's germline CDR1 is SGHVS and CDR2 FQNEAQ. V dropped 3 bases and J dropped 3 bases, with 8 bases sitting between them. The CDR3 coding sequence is TGTGCCAGCAGCTTGAACAGGGACACTGAAGCTTTCTTT. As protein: CASSLNRDTEAFF.

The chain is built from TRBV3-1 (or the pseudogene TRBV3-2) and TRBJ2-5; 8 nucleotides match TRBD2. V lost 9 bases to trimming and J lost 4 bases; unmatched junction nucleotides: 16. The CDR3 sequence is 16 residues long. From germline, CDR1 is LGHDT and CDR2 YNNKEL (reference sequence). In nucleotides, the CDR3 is TGTGCCAGTACCCGAAGGTCCGGGGGGGGAGGAGAGACCCAGTACTTC. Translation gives CASTRRSGGGGETQYF.

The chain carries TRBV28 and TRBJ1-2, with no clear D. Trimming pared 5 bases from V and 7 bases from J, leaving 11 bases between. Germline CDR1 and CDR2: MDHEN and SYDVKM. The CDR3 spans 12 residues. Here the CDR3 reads CASSIGRSGYTF. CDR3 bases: TGTGCCAGCAGTATAGGGAGGAGTGGCTACACCTTC.

The CDR3 is CATSESAEGEQFF. CDR3 bases: TGTGCCACCAGTGAGTCCGCAGAGGGTGAGCAGTTCTTC. This chain links TRBV24-1 with TRBJ2-1; TRBD2 is a possible D gene (5 bases). From germline, CDR1 is KGHDR and CDR2 SFDVKD. The CDR3 has 13 amino acids. The V and J ends lost 4 bases and 9 bases respectively, with 12 bases between them.

CDR3 in amino acids: CASSEGSSSYNSPLHF. The CDR3 region has the DNA TGCGCCAGCAGCGAGGGTAGTAGCTCCTATAATTCACCCCTCCACTTT. The rearrangement joins TRBV5-1 to TRBJ1-6; D gene uncertain. With 4 bases removed from V and 0 bases from J, the gap between germline ends came to 11 bases. The CDR3 totals 16 residues. The V gene's germline CDR1 is SGHRS and CDR2 YFSETQ.

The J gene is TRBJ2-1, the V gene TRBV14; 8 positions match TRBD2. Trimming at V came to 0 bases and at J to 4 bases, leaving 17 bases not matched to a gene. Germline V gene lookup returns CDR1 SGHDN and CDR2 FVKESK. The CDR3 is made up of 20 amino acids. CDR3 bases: TGTGCCAGCAGCCAAGATAGGAGGTTTGGGACTAGTCGGCCTTACAATGAGCAGTTCTTC. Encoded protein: CASSQDRRFGTSRPYNEQFF.

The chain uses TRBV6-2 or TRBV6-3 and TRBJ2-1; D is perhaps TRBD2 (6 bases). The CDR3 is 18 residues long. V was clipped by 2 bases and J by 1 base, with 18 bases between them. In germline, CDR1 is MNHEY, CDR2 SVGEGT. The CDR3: CASSYPLTLAVSYNEQFF. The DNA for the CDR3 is TGTGCCAGCAGTTACCCTCTAACCTTAGCGGTTTCCTACAATGAGCAGTTCTTC.

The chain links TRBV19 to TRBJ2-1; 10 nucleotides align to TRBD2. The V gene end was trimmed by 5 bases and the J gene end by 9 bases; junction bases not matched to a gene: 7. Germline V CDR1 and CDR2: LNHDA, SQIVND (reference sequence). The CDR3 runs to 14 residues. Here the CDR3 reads CASSRVVAGGEQFF. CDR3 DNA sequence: TGTGCCAGTAGTCGCGTGGTAGCGGGGGGTGAGCAGTTCTTC.

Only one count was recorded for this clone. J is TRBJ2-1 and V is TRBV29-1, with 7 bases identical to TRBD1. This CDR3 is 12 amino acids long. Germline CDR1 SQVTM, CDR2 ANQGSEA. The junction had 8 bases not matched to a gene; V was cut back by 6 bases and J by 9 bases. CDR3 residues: CSVARGSSEQFF. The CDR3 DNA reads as TGCAGCGTCGCCAGGGGGAGCAGTGAGCAGTTCTTC.

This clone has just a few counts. CDR3: CASSLGGTGVAQHF. The CDR3 DNA reads as TGTGCCAGCAGCTTAGGGGGGACAGGGGTCGCCCAGCATTTT. The genes are TRBV7-2 and TRBJ1-5; 10 bases match TRBD1. V lost 1 base and J lost 11; bases outside the gene matches: 5. Germline CDR1 SGHTA, CDR2 FQGNSA. CDR3 length: 14 residues.

The CDR3 loop is CAWEDRGNEKLFF. The DNA for the CDR3 is TGTGCCTGGGAGGACAGGGGTAATGAAAAACTGTTTTTT. The V call is TRBV30, the J call TRBJ1-4, with 9 bases matching TRBD1. The CDR3 is 13 amino acids. Germline assignment: CDR1 GTSNPN and CDR2 SVGIG (reference sequence). Trimming at V came to 5 bases and at J to 4 bases, leaving 2 bases not matched to a gene.

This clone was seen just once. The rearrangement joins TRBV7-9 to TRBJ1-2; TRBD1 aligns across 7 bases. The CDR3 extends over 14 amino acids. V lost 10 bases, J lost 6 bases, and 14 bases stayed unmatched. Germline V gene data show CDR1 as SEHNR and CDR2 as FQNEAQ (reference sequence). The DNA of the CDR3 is TGTGCCACCCAGGGGGTAGGTCTGGTTGATGGCTACACCTTC. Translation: CATQGVGLVDGYTF.

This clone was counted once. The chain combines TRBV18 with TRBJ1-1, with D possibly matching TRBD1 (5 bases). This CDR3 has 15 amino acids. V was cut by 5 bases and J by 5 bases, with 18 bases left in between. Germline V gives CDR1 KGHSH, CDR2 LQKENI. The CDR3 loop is CASSDSQGPRTEAFF. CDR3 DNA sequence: TGTGCCAGCTCAGACTCGCAGGGTCCTAGAACTGAAGCTTTCTTT.

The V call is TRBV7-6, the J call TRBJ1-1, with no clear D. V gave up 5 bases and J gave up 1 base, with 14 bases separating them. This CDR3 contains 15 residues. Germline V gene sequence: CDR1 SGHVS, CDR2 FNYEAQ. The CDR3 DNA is TGTGCCAGCAGCGAGAGGGCAGGAACGAACACTGAAGCTTTCTTT. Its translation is CASSERAGTNTEAFF.

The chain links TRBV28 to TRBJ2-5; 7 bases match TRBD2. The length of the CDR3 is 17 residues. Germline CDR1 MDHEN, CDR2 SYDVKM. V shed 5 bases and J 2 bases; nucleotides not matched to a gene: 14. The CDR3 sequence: CASSPRGGGEVQETQYF. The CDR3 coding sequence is TGTGCCAGCAGTCCCCGGGGCGGGGGAGAAGTACAAGAGACCCAGTACTTC.

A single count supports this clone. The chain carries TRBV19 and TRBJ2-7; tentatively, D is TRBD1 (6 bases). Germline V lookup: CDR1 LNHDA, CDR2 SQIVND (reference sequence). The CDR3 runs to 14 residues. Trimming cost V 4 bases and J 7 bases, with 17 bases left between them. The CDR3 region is CASSTSGGSLEQYF. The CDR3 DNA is TGTGCCAGTAGTACGTCTGGGGGCAGCCTGGAGCAGTACTTC.

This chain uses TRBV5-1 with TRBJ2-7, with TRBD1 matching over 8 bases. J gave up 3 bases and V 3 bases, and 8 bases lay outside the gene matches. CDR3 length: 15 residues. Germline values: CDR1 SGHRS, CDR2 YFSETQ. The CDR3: CASSSTPGQDYEQYF. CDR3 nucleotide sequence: TGCGCCAGCAGCTCAACACCGGGACAGGACTACGAGCAGTACTTC.

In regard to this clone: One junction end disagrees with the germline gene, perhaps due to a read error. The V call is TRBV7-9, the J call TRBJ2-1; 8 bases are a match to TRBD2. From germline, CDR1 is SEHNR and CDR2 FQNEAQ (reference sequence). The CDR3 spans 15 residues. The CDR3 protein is CASSFRGGLRNGQFF. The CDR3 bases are TGTGCCAGCAGCTTTCGGGGGGGCCTGAGAAATGGGCAGTTCTTC.

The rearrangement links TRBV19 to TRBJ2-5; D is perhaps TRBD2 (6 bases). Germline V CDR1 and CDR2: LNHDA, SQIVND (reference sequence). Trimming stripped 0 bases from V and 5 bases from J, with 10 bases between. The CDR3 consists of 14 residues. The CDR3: CASSIDLGRETQYF. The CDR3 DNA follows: TGTGCCAGTAGTATAGATCTTGGGAGGGAGACCCAGTACTTC. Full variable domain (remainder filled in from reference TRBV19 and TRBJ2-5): DGGITQSPKYLFRKEGQNVTLSCEQNLNHDAMYWYRQDPGQGLRLIYYSQIVNDFQKGDIAEGYSVSREKKESFPLTVTSAQKNPTAFYLCASSIDLGRETQYFGPGTRLLVL.

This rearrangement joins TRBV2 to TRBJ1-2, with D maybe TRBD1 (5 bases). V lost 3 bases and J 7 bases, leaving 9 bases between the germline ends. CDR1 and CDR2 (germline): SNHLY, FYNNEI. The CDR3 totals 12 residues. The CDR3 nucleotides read TGTGCCAGCAGTGAGATAGGGGCTGGCTACACCTTC. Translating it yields CASSEIGAGYTF.

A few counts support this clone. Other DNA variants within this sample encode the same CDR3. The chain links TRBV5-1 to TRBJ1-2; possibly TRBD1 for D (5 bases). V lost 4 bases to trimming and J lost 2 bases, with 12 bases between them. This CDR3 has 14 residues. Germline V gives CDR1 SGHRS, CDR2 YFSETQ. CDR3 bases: TGCGCCAGCAGCCTAACAGGTGACAACTATGGCTACACCTTC. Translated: CASSLTGDNYGYTF.

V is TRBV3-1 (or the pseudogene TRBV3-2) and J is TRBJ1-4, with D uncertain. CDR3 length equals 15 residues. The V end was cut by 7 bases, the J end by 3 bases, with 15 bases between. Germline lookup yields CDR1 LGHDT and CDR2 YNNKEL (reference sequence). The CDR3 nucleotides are TGTGCCAGCACGGCGGCGGGCCAGGCTAATGAAAAACTGTTTTTT. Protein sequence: CASTAAGQANEKLFF.